Below are 25 T cell receptor beta chains sequenced from a single sample in a study of blood T cell repertoires in COVID-19. Libraries were prepared by immunoSEQ multiplex PCR; TCRdb keeps only in-frame clonotypes and omits some of them. This table holds around 190,000 clones, roughly 88% found once. The source material was PBMCs or T cells enriched from blood (not recorded which). These receptors were collected from a young woman who had recovered from COVID-19.

CDR3 nucleotides: TGCGCCAGCAGTGCGACCGGGACAGGCACCACTGGCTACACCTTC. Its protein product is CASSATGTGTTGYTF. This chain uses TRBV23-1 with TRBJ1-2, with 8 bases aligning to TRBD1. TRBV23-1 is classed as an ORF, of uncertain function. This CDR3 region has 15 residues. V shed 5 bases, J shed 7 bases, and the junction held 12 bases outside the gene matches.

The gene calls are TRBV2 and TRBJ2-5, with 10 bases lining up with TRBD2. The CDR3 consists of 14 residues. The germline V gene encodes CDR1 SNHLY and CDR2 FYNNEI. V lost 5 bases to trimming and J lost 7 bases; unmatched junction nucleotides: 7. The CDR3: CASSLAGGLWTQYF. CDR3 DNA sequence: TGTGCCAGCAGTTTAGCGGGAGGACTGTGGACCCAGTACTTC.

This chain joins TRBV5-1 and TRBJ1-2, with 9 bases lining up with TRBD1. This CDR3 is 15 amino acids long. Germline CDR1 reads SGHRS; CDR2 reads YFSETQ. The junction had 9 bases not matched to a gene; V was cut back by 4 bases and J by 5 bases. CDR3 region: CASSDRTGEFYGYTF. CDR3 bases: TGCGCCAGCAGCGACCGGACAGGGGAGTTTTATGGCTACACCTTC.

The chain couples TRBV28 to TRBJ1-2; D is unclear. V lost 6 bases to trimming and J lost 5 bases, with 10 bases between them. Looked up from germline, CDR1 is MDHEN and CDR2 is SYDVKM. This CDR3 region has 12 residues. The CDR3 sequence: CASRPQTYGYTF. The CDR3 bases are TGTGCCAGCAGGCCCCAGACATATGGCTACACCTTC.

The V call is TRBV3-1 (or the pseudogene TRBV3-2), the J call TRBJ2-5; D is perhaps TRBD2 (5 bases). The germline V gene has CDR1 LGHDT and CDR2 YNNKEL (reference sequence). V was cut by 2 bases and J by 5 bases, with 9 bases left in between. CDR3 length: 13 residues. CDR3 sequence: CASSQLASETQYF. CDR3 in DNA: TGTGCCAGCAGCCAATTAGCGTCGGAGACCCAGTACTTC.

The chain links TRBV6-5 to TRBJ2-1; a possible D gene is TRBD2 (6 bases). Deletions cut 1 base from V and 1 base from J, with 8 bases between. There are 15 residues in the CDR3. Germline V gives CDR1 MNHEY, CDR2 SVGAGI. Here the CDR3 reads CASSYWGESYNEQFF. In DNA, the CDR3 is TGTGCCAGCAGTTACTGGGGGGAGTCCTACAATGAGCAGTTCTTC.

The rearrangement uses TRBV29-1 and TRBJ2-2, with 8 bases that match TRBD1. This CDR3 has 14 amino acids. The J segment lost 3 bases and the V segment lost 2 bases, leaving 2 bases of the junction unmatched. Germline CDR1 and CDR2: SQVTM and ANQGSEA. CDR3 bases: TGCAGCGTTGAACAGGGGGCGGACACCGGGGAGCTGTTTTTT. It yields the protein CSVEQGADTGELFF.

This clone was detected once. The J gene is TRBJ2-7, the V gene TRBV5-1; TRBD2 aligns across 10 bases. In germline, CDR1 is SGHRS, CDR2 YFSETQ. This CDR3 has 16 amino acids. V was pared by 0 bases and J by 5 bases, with 8 bases of the junction left unmatched. CDR3 residues: CASSLVSLAGGNEQYF. DNA for the CDR3: TGCGCCAGCAGCTTGGTGTCGTTAGCGGGAGGTAACGAGCAGTACTTC.

V usage is TRBV30 and J usage is TRBJ1-1; D is perhaps TRBD1 (5 bases). The CDR3 is made up of 13 amino acids. CDR1 and CDR2 from the germline V gene are GTSNPN and SVGIG (reference sequence). V lost 4 bases and J lost 3, with 12 bases in between. The CDR3 bases are TGTGCCTGGAACCGCGCGGGGCACACTGAAGCTTTCTTT. It yields the protein CAWNRAGHTEAFF.

V is TRBV20-1 and J is TRBJ2-3; D not certain. V lost 3 bases and J 6 bases, leaving 7 bases between the germline ends. This CDR3 is 11 amino acids long. Germline V gene data show CDR1 as DFQATT and CDR2 as SNEGSKA (reference sequence). The CDR3 DNA sequence: TGCAGTGCTAGTATCCAGGATACGCAGTATTTT. Its protein is CSASIQDTQYF.

The chain carries TRBV10-3 and TRBJ1-1, with a weak D call TRBD1 (5 bases). V gave up 6 bases and J gave up 3 bases, with 8 bases separating them. Germline CDR1 and CDR2: ENHRY and SYGVKD. The CDR3 contains 12 residues. CDR3 region: CAIRGLDTEAFF. CDR3 nucleotide sequence: TGTGCCATCAGGGGGCTGGACACTGAAGCTTTCTTT.

The V gene is TRBV11-2, the J gene TRBJ2-3, with TRBD2 as a possible D gene (6 bases). The V end was cut by 4 bases, the J end by 5 bases, with 19 bases between. Germline lookup yields CDR1 SGHAT and CDR2 FQNNGV. The CDR3 totals 16 residues. The CDR3 coding sequence is TGTGCCAGCAGCTCCCTGGGGCGGGAAAGGGGAGATACGCAGTATTTT. Its translation: CASSSLGRERGDTQYF. Supplemented by reference TRBV11-2 and TRBJ2-3, the full variable domain reads EAGVAQSPRYKIIEKRQSVAFWCNPISGHATLYWYQQILGQGPKLLIQFQNNGVVDDSQLPKDRFSAERLKGVDSTLKIQPAKLEDSAVYLCASSSLGRERGDTQYFGPGTRLTVL.

This chain joins TRBV6-4 and TRBJ1-6; 8 bases align to TRBD1. V gave up 4 bases and J gave up 9 bases; unmatched junction bases: 8. The germline gives CDR1 MRHNA, CDR2 SNTAGT. CDR3 length: 15 amino acids. The DNA for the CDR3 is TGTGCCAGCAGTGCCTCGACAGGGGCTCTTTCACCCCTCCACTTT. It encodes CASSASTGALSPLHF.

V and J are TRBV5-6 and TRBJ2-7; 8 bases align to TRBD1. There are 15 residues in the CDR3. Germline-derived CDR1 and CDR2 are SGHDT and YYEEEE. J was trimmed by 6 bases and V by 0 bases; bases with no gene match: 8. The CDR3 DNA sequence: TGTGCCAGCAGCTTGGCAGTGACAGGGGAACTCGAGCAGTACTTC. The encoded protein is CASSLAVTGELEQYF.

The rearrangement uses TRBV24-1 and TRBJ1-1, with TRBD1 matching over 9 bases. Trimming removed 5 bases from V and 11 bases from J; junction bases left unmatched: 8. This CDR3 region has 13 residues. Per germline, CDR1 KGHDR and CDR2 SFDVKD. The CDR3 coding sequence is TGTGCCACCAGTGCAACACAGGGGGCAGGCGCTTTCTTT. It encodes CATSATQGAGAFF.

This chain connects TRBV5-4 to TRBJ1-4; 10 bases are shared with TRBD1. The junction had 9 bases not matched to a gene; V was cut back by 3 bases and J by 7 bases. The germline CDR1 and CDR2 sequences are SGHNT and YYREEE (reference sequence). The CDR3 is 16 amino acids. CDR3 DNA: TGTGCCAGCAGCTCGACCGGGGACAGGGGACGTGAAAAACTGTTTTTT. Translated, it gives CASSSTGDRGREKLFF.

This chain uses TRBV6-6 with TRBJ1-2; D possibly corresponds to TRBD1 (6 bases). Trimming shortened V by 7 bases and J by 1 base, and 13 bases separated the two germline ends. Per the germline V gene, CDR1 is MNHNY and CDR2 is SVGAGI (reference sequence). This CDR3 region has 14 residues. The CDR3 coding sequence is TGTGCCAGCAATCCGGACAGTAATAACTATGGCTACACCTTC. Translated: CASNPDSNNYGYTF.

V is TRBV19 and J is TRBJ2-7; TRBD2 is a possible D gene (5 bases). Germline values: CDR1 LNHDA, CDR2 SQIVND (reference sequence). The CDR3 sequence is 14 residues long. V lost 0 bases, J lost 7 bases, and 13 bases lay in between. This CDR3 is CASSIDSSGNEQYF. CDR3 coding DNA: TGTGCCAGTAGTATAGATTCGTCGGGGAATGAGCAGTACTTC.

The chain uses TRBV7-9 and TRBJ2-6; weak D call: TRBD2 (5 bases). Trimming removed 5 bases from V and 0 bases from J, with 5 bases in between. The CDR3 covers 14 residues. From germline, CDR1 is SEHNR and CDR2 FQNEAQ (reference sequence). CDR3 in amino acids: CASSTSSGANVLTF. The CDR3 DNA reads TGTGCCAGCAGCACTAGCTCTGGGGCCAACGTCCTGACTTTC.

The rearrangement joins TRBV3-1 (or the pseudogene TRBV3-2) to TRBJ2-7; weak D call: TRBD1 (5 bases). The V end was cut by 5 bases, the J end by 6 bases, with 11 bases between. This CDR3 is built from 12 residues. The germline gives CDR1 LGHDT, CDR2 YNNKEL (reference sequence). CDR3 sequence reads: CASSAQGFEQYF. CDR3 in DNA: TGTGCCAGCAGCGCCCAGGGTTTCGAGCAGTACTTC.

This clone was recorded only once. This rearrangement joins TRBV7-6 to TRBJ1-6; D gene ambiguous. The germline gives CDR1 SGHVS, CDR2 FNYEAQ. V was clipped by 1 base and J by 7 bases, with 11 bases between them. The CDR3 sequence is 15 residues long. The CDR3 nucleotides are TGTGCCAGCAGCTTAGAGGTGGGGAGGAATTCACCCCTCCACTTT. Amino acids: CASSLEVGRNSPLHF.

The genes are TRBV14 and TRBJ2-3; TRBD2 aligns across 7 bases. This CDR3 comprises 12 residues. Losses at the gene ends were 5 bases for V and 14 bases for J; bases not matched to a gene: 10. Germline V CDR1 and CDR2: SGHDN, FVKESK. This CDR3 reads CASSARTRVLYF. In nucleotides, the CDR3 is TGTGCCAGCAGCGCGCGGACTAGAGTTTTGTATTTT.

This rearrangement joins TRBV18 to TRBJ1-4; D gene unclear. The CDR3 is 13 residues long. Germline lookup yields CDR1 KGHSH and CDR2 LQKENI. V was clipped by 3 bases and J by 7 bases, with 9 bases between them. DNA for the CDR3: TGTGCCAGCTCACCCGCGCAGGCTGAAAAACTGTTTTTT. It translates to CASSPAQAEKLFF. The full variable domain, with the rest looked up from reference TRBV18 and TRBJ1-4, is NAGVMQNPRHLVRRRGQEARLRCSPMKGHSHVYWYRQLPEEGLKFMVYLQKENIIDESGMPKERFSAEFPKEGPSILRIQQVVRGDSAAYFCASSPAQAEKLFFGSGTQLSVL.

The chain has TRBV6-5 and TRBJ1-5; D gene unclear. In germline, CDR1 is MNHEY, CDR2 SVGAGI. The CDR3 consists of 13 residues. The germline V and J ends were trimmed by 6 bases and 2 bases, with 8 bases remaining between them. The CDR3 is CASSFGGNQPQHF. The CDR3 DNA is TGTGCCAGCAGCTTCGGTGGCAATCAGCCCCAGCATTTT.

The J gene is TRBJ2-6, the V gene TRBV5-1; perhaps TRBD1 as D (6 bases). Trimming shortened V by 0 bases and J by 1 base, and 14 bases separated the two germline ends. This CDR3 has 18 amino acids. CDR1 and CDR2 (germline): SGHRS, YFSETQ. CDR3 coding DNA: TGCGCCAGCAGCTTGGCCGGTCAGGGGATATCTGGGGCCAACGTCCTGACTTTC. Protein product: CASSLAGQGISGANVLTF. Full variable domain (missing parts from reference TRBV5-1 and TRBJ2-6): KAGVTQTPRYLIKTRGQQVTLSCSPISGHRSVSWYQQTPGQGLQFLFEYFSETQRNKGNFPGRFSGRQFSNSRSEMNVSTLELGDSALYLCASSLAGQGISGANVLTFGAGSRLTVL.